The 23 T cell receptor beta chains in this list originate from one sample, sequenced in a study of OX40 agonist ivuxolimab in advanced cancers. Some clones are missing from TCRdb's copy, which holds only in-frame ones; the method was immunoSEQ multiplex PCR. The table lists roughly 43,000 clones, about 91% of them singletons. The material sequenced was CD4+ or CD8+ T cells sorted from blood, taken in a trial of the OX40 agonist ivuxolimab. The receptors were sampled from an adult with an advanced solid tumor such as melanoma, head and neck, liver or kidney cancer.

This sequence joins TRBV7-9 and TRBJ1-1; D remains ambiguous. From germline, CDR1 is SEHNR and CDR2 FQNEAQ (reference sequence). Trimming took 5 bases from V and 4 from J, leaving 14 bases between them. This CDR3 region has 14 residues. The DNA for the CDR3 is TGTGCCAGCAGCCCCGGGGTCAGGCTCACTGAAGCTTTCTTT. It is translated as CASSPGVRLTEAFF.

The rearrangement links TRBV5-8 to TRBJ2-5; D is possibly TRBD2 (5 bases). Trimming left V 6 bases short and J 5 bases short, with 23 bases between. This CDR3 contains 16 residues. Germline V lookup: CDR1 SGHTS, CDR2 YDEGEE. The CDR3 bases are TGTGCCAGCACCGAGGGCAGTCTGGCCCCTGGGGAGACCCAGTACTTC. It is translated as CASTEGSLAPGETQYF. Filled out from reference TRBV5-8 and TRBJ2-5, the complete variable domain reads EAGVTQSPTHLIKTRGQQATLRCSPISGHTSVYWYQQALGLGLQFLLWYDEGEERNRGNFPPRFSGRQFPNYSSELNVNALELEDSALYLCASTEGSLAPGETQYFGPGTRLLVL.

The rearrangement joins TRBV4-1 to TRBJ2-1, with D unresolved. Germline CDR1 MGHRA, CDR2 YSYEKL. Trimming left V 0 bases short and J 4 bases short, with 10 bases between. This CDR3 has 15 amino acids. The CDR3 region has the DNA TGCGCCAGCAGCCAAGATCTTCCGGGTTACAATGAGCAGTTCTTC. Translated, it gives CASSQDLPGYNEQFF.

The chain has TRBV6-1 and TRBJ2-1, with D maybe TRBD1 (5 bases). The V end lost 6 bases, the J end lost 6 bases, and 12 bases lay between the germline ends. CDR1 MNHNS and CDR2 SASEGT come from the germline V gene. There are 13 residues in the CDR3. The CDR3 region is CASSELGVNEQFF. The DNA for the CDR3 is TGTGCCAGCAGCGAGCTAGGGGTCAATGAGCAGTTCTTC.

J is TRBJ1-2 and V is TRBV27, with D perhaps matching TRBD1 (6 bases). Germline V CDR1 and CDR2: MNHEY, SMNVEV (reference sequence). V lost 2 bases to trimming and J lost 8 bases, with 21 bases between them. The CDR3 sequence is 16 residues long. The CDR3: CASSLHGGQLWVGYTF. Written as DNA, the CDR3 is TGTGCCAGCAGTTTACACGGCGGACAGCTCTGGGTAGGCTACACCTTC.

The rearrangement links TRBV19 to TRBJ1-2; D is unresolved. Germline assignment: CDR1 LNHDA and CDR2 SQIVND (reference sequence). There are 13 residues in the CDR3. Trimming removed 7 bases from V and 3 bases from J, with 12 bases in between. The chain's CDR3 is CASTIDKYYGYTF. CDR3 sequence (DNA): TGTGCCAGTACGATTGACAAGTACTATGGCTACACCTTC.

The rearrangement links TRBV2 to TRBJ2-5, with 7 bases that match TRBD1. This CDR3 region has 19 residues. V was clipped by 7 bases and J by 1 base; unmatched bases: 21. The V gene's germline CDR1 is SNHLY and CDR2 FYNNEI. CDR3 coding DNA: TGTGCCAGCACGGGGCCCCCGCCTACAGGGGAAGGTCTCCAAGAGACCCAGTACTTC. It codes for CASTGPPPTGEGLQETQYF.

The rearrangement uses TRBV27 and TRBJ1-2, with D unresolved. V lost 6 bases and J 2 bases, leaving 10 bases between the germline ends. This CDR3 comprises 13 residues. Germline assignment: CDR1 MNHEY and CDR2 SMNVEV (reference sequence). Here the CDR3 reads CASSPRSNYGYTF. CDR3 coding DNA: TGTGCCAGCAGCCCGAGGTCCAACTATGGCTACACCTTC.

V and J are TRBV19 and TRBJ2-1; 7 nucleotides agree with TRBD1. Germline values: CDR1 LNHDA, CDR2 SQIVND (reference sequence). CDR3 length: 18 amino acids. J was trimmed by 0 bases and V by 6 bases; bases with no gene match: 14. CDR3: CASSLVFQGDPSYNEQFF. CDR3 bases: TGTGCCAGTAGCCTAGTCTTCCAGGGGGATCCCTCCTACAATGAGCAGTTCTTC.

The rearrangement uses TRBV30 and TRBJ2-1; 7 nucleotides align to TRBD2. The CDR3 runs to 16 residues. The germline V gene has CDR1 GTSNPN and CDR2 SVGIG (reference sequence). The V segment lost 0 bases and the J segment 4 bases; nucleotides outside the gene matches: 9. CDR3 sequence reads: CAWSVIFAGVYNEQFF. In DNA form, the CDR3 reads TGTGCCTGGAGTGTAATCTTTGCGGGAGTATACAATGAGCAGTTCTTC.

V gene TRBV10-3 combines with J gene TRBJ1-4; D perhaps matches TRBD1 (5 bases). V gave up 11 bases and J gave up 1 base, with 11 bases separating them. The CDR3 runs to 13 residues. Germline V gene sequence: CDR1 ENHRY, CDR2 SYGVKD. CDR3 DNA sequence: TGTGCCTCCAAGAGGGGAACTAATGAAAAACTGTTTTTT. Its translation: CASKRGTNEKLFF.

The CDR3 spells CASSLGVETQYF. CDR3 bases: TGTGCCAGCAGCTTGGGGGTGGAGACCCAGTACTTC. This chain links TRBV11-1 with TRBJ2-5; tentatively, D is TRBD1 or TRBD2 (5 bases each). CDR1 and CDR2 (germline): SGHAT, FQDESV (reference sequence). Trimming removed 3 bases from V and 5 bases from J, with 7 bases in between. The CDR3 loop spans 12 amino acids.

On this clone: Mismatch with germline at one junction end may stem from a read error. V and J are TRBV14 and TRBJ2-1; D ambiguous. Germline CDR1 reads SGHDN; CDR2 reads FVKESK. The CDR3 contains 13 residues. CDR3 loop: CAGSQDFGSREFF. The CDR3 nucleotides read TGTGCCGGCAGCCAAGACTTCGGGTCCCGGGAGTTCTTC. Complete variable domain (other parts from reference TRBV14 and TRBJ2-1): EAGVTQFPSHSVIEKGQTVTLRCDPISGHDNLYWYRRVMGKEIKFLLHFVKESKQDESGMPNNRFLAERTGGTYSTLKVQPAELEDSGVYFCAGSQDFGSREFFGPGTRLTVL.

This chain uses TRBV10-3 with TRBJ2-5; no definite D call. V was shortened by 1 base and J by 3 bases, with 3 bases between the two germline ends. This CDR3 has 12 residues. CDR1 ENHRY and CDR2 SYGVKD come from the germline V gene. As DNA, the CDR3 is TGTGCCATCAGTGAGTACGAAGAGACCCAGTACTTC. Amino acid sequence: CAISEYEETQYF.

The genes are TRBV19 and TRBJ2-1, with TRBD1 as a possible D gene (5 bases). The V gene's germline CDR1 is LNHDA and CDR2 SQIVND (reference sequence). Trimming removed 5 bases from V and 10 bases from J, with 6 bases in between. The CDR3 consists of 10 residues. CDR3 sequence (DNA): TGTGCCAGTAGTCAGGGAGAGCAGTTCTTC. This gives the protein CASSQGEQFF.

Comment on this clone: One end of the junction is discordant with germline, which a read error may explain. The rearrangement links TRBV7-6 to TRBJ1-2; possibly TRBD1 for D (5 bases). The CDR3 extends over 16 amino acids. Germline V lookup: CDR1 SGHVS, CDR2 FNYEAQ. CDR3 DNA sequence: TGTGCCAGCAGCTTCGAACGATCCGGGACTAATTATGGCTACACCTTC. It translates to CASSFERSGTNYGYTF.

In this sample, this clone turned up once. The gene calls are TRBV5-6 and TRBJ2-1; no reliable D call. Trimming shortened V by 4 bases and J by 12 bases, and 14 bases separated the two germline ends. The germline V gene encodes CDR1 SGHDT and CDR2 YYEEEE. This CDR3 is built from 12 residues. The CDR3 nucleotides read TGTGCCAGCAGCCGGCGGCAGCCCGCGCAGTTCTTC. Encoded protein: CASSRRQPAQFF.

V and J are TRBV27 and TRBJ1-1; 9 bases agree with TRBD1. Germline V gives CDR1 MNHEY, CDR2 SMNVEV (reference sequence). The CDR3 runs to 14 residues. V was clipped by 5 bases and J by 1 base; unmatched bases: 2. The CDR3: CASSTDRGNTEAFF. Here the CDR3 DNA reads TGTGCCAGCAGTACGGACAGGGGGAACACTGAAGCTTTCTTT.

V is TRBV19 and J is TRBJ2-1; possible D gene TRBD1, 6 bases. Deletions cut 5 bases from V and 0 bases from J, with 14 bases between. Germline values: CDR1 LNHDA, CDR2 SQIVND (reference sequence). This CDR3 region has 16 residues. CDR3 sequence reads: CASSVSGDPSYNEQFF. The CDR3 DNA reads as TGTGCCAGTAGTGTATCAGGGGATCCCTCCTACAATGAGCAGTTCTTC. The whole variable domain, filled in from reference TRBV19 and TRBJ2-1, reads DGGITQSPKYLFRKEGQNVTLSCEQNLNHDAMYWYRQDPGQGLRLIYYSQIVNDFQKGDIAEGYSVSREKKESFPLTVTSAQKNPTAFYLCASSVSGDPSYNEQFFGPGTRLTVL.

The chain links TRBV6-5 to TRBJ2-1; D ambiguous. V was trimmed by 4 bases and J by 2 bases, leaving 6 bases between them. This CDR3 is built from 13 residues. Per germline, CDR1 MNHEY and CDR2 SVGAGI. The DNA for the CDR3 is TGTGCCAGCAGTTTTAGCCCCTACAATGAGCAGTTCTTC. Translation gives CASSFSPYNEQFF.

This chain connects TRBV30 to TRBJ1-1; D is possibly TRBD1 (6 bases). V was cut by 8 bases and J by 3 bases, with 13 bases left in between. Germline CDR1 reads GTSNPN; CDR2 reads SVGIG (reference sequence). CDR3 length: 12 amino acids. The CDR3 DNA reads TGTGCCGGTGGGGGGGGCTACACTGAAGCTTTCTTT. This sequence encodes CAGGGGYTEAFF.

The V and J genes are TRBV2 and TRBJ1-6; 7 positions match TRBD1. V shed 6 bases and J 9 bases; nucleotides not matched to a gene: 11. Per the germline V gene, CDR1 is SNHLY and CDR2 is FYNNEI. The CDR3 has 15 residues. Here the CDR3 reads CASSDHRGRGSPLHF. The CDR3 DNA reads TGTGCCAGCAGCGACCACAGGGGAAGGGGTTCACCCCTCCACTTT.

The V gene is TRBV27, the J gene TRBJ1-6; D call uncertain. The CDR3 loop spans 15 amino acids. Germline lookup yields CDR1 MNHEY and CDR2 SMNVEV (reference sequence). V lost 4 bases and J 3 bases, leaving 10 bases between the germline ends. The CDR3 is CASSSRLNYNSPLHF. For the CDR3, the DNA is TGTGCCAGCAGTTCCCGACTGAACTATAATTCACCCCTCCACTTT.